This entry features one T cell receptor (beta chain) sequence. The CDR3 loop spans 15 amino acids. From germline, CDR1 is SEHNR and CDR2 FQNEAQ (reference sequence). V was clipped by 5 bases and J by 4 bases; unmatched bases: 8. Original data processing: Nucleated cell number was recorded as an estimate derived from reference gene primer amplification. The table came from immunoSEQ multiplex PCR; TCRdb's copy has only in-frame clones and leaves some out. V, J and clone size are those of that table, while D and trimming were read from the DNA. The sample carries approximately 320,000 clones, 87% recorded once. The sample comes from a study of blood T cell repertoires in COVID-19. Ages ranged from about 18 to 89 years, with residence in about two dozen US areas. Grouping used clinical history reported by participants in a survey and questionnaire. The recovered donors of Cohort 3 showed two negative PCRs, clearance, or symptom resolution.

V and J are TRBV7-9 and TRBJ1-5, with 7 bases that match TRBD1. The TCR comes from a woman aged 18 to 35 who had recovered from COVID-19. Sequencing was performed on PBMCs or T cells enriched from blood (not recorded which). DNA of the CDR3: TGTGCCAGCAGCCCGCTGGGGACAGAGAATCAGCCCCAGCATTTT. Translated: CASSPLGTENQPQHF.